The 14 T cell receptor beta chains in this list originate from one sample, sequenced in a study of T cell changes during pregnancy in multiple sclerosis (dated by TCRdb to between 2017 and 2020). Library creation used the immunoSEQ multiplex PCR assay. Here the immuneACCESS table is served through TCRdb, limited to in-frame sequences with V and J called. Missing clones are a known gap in these copies; in checked studies unresolved V genes cover under half, and the rest lacks a known reason. The sample profile shows about 38,000 clones; about 93% of them were found once. In total, the top ten clones hold under 0.45% of the sample. The starting material was CD4+ T cells from peripheral blood mononuclear cells, obtained after pregnancy. These receptors were obtained from a female donor in good health, enrolled as a control in a pregnancy study.

The genes are TRBV7-9 and TRBJ2-1; 8 bases fit TRBD1. The germline CDR1 and CDR2 sequences are SEHNR and FQNEAQ (reference sequence). With 5 bases clipped from V and 4 bases from J, the junction kept 10 bases outside the gene matches. The CDR3 is made up of 16 amino acids. The CDR3 region is CASSTHGQGLYNEQFF. As DNA, the CDR3 is TGTGCCAGCAGCACGCACGGACAGGGATTGTACAATGAGCAGTTCTTC. The entire variable domain, with the rest obtained from reference TRBV7-9 and TRBJ2-1, is as follows: DTGVSQNPRHKITKRGQNVTFRCDPISEHNRLYWYRQTLGQGPEFLTYFQNEAQLEKSRLLSDRFSAERPKGSFSTLEIQRTEQGDSAMYLCASSTHGQGLYNEQFFGPGTRLTVL.

CDR3 nucleotide sequence: TGTGCCAGCAGCCCCGACAGGGGCTCCTACGAGCAGTACTTC. It codes for CASSPDRGSYEQYF. V is TRBV7-2 and J is TRBJ2-7; TRBD1 aligns across 8 bases. The V gene's germline CDR1 is SGHTA and CDR2 FQGNSA. With V trimmed by 5 bases and J by 0 bases, 3 bases remained unmatched. This CDR3 is built from 14 residues.

The chain recombines TRBV18 with TRBJ1-1; D unresolved. V lost 3 bases and J 0 bases, leaving 8 bases between the germline ends. The CDR3 contains 14 residues. CDR1 KGHSH and CDR2 LQKENI come from the germline V gene. This CDR3 reads CASSPTDLNTEAFF. The CDR3 nucleotides read TGTGCCAGCTCACCCACAGACCTGAACACTGAAGCTTTCTTT.

The chain uses TRBV11-2 and TRBJ2-1; 8 positions agree with TRBD1. The CDR3 length is 18 residues. The trim removed 0 bases at V and 3 bases at J, leaving 10 bases unmatched. The germline V gene encodes CDR1 SGHAT and CDR2 FQNNGV. The CDR3 loop is CASSLDLIRDRGYNEQFF. The CDR3 nucleotides are TGTGCCAGCAGCTTAGATCTAATTAGAGACAGGGGCTACAATGAGCAGTTCTTC.

V is TRBV5-5 and J is TRBJ1-5, with 11 bases aligning to TRBD1. CDR3 length: 15 residues. CDR1 SGHKS and CDR2 YYEKEE come from the germline V gene (reference sequence). V shed 4 bases and J 5 bases; nucleotides not matched to a gene: 5. The CDR3 DNA reads as TGTGCCAGCAGCACCTGGGGACAGGGGGATCAGCCCCAGCATTTT. This translates into CASSTWGQGDQPQHF.

The J gene is TRBJ1-2, the V gene TRBV7-9; D is undetermined. The V gene's germline CDR1 is SEHNR and CDR2 FQNEAQ (reference sequence). The V end lost 6 bases, the J end lost 2 bases, and 13 bases lay between the germline ends. This CDR3 comprises 14 residues. DNA of the CDR3: TGTGCCAGCAGACCAAGTCAACAAAACTATGGCTACACCTTC. Translating it yields CASRPSQQNYGYTF.

V and J are TRBV7-2 and TRBJ1-5; 10 positions agree with TRBD1. J lost 5 bases, V lost 5 bases, and 9 bases had no gene match. This CDR3 contains 16 residues. Germline CDR1 reads SGHTA; CDR2 reads FQGNSA. CDR3 bases: TGTGCCAGCAGCACGGGGACAGGGGATCGAGATCAGCCCCAGCATTTT. Its translation is CASSTGTGDRDQPQHF.

The V gene is TRBV18, the J gene TRBJ1-1, with a tentative D call TRBD1 (5 bases). This CDR3 has 12 residues. Germline loops: CDR1 KGHSH, CDR2 LQKENI. The V and J ends lost 6 bases and 5 bases respectively, with 10 bases between them. For the CDR3, the DNA is TGTGCCAGCTCTAATAAGGGGACTGAAGCTTTCTTT. It is translated as CASSNKGTEAFF.

This clone was observed a few times. V is TRBV7-9 and J is TRBJ1-2, with TRBD1 as a possible D gene (6 bases). Per germline, CDR1 SEHNR and CDR2 FQNEAQ (reference sequence). The V end lost 3 bases, the J end lost 8 bases, and 13 bases lay between the germline ends. The CDR3 has 13 residues. The CDR3 DNA reads TGTGCCAGCAGCTTCGGGGGGCGCGGAGGCTACACCTTC. Its protein is CASSFGGRGGYTF.

The V call is TRBV30, the J call TRBJ1-6, with D unresolved. Germline V gives CDR1 GTSNPN, CDR2 SVGIG (reference sequence). V was clipped by 1 base and J by 8 bases, with 9 bases between them. The CDR3 loop spans 13 amino acids. CDR3 amino acids: CAWSAGLDSPLHF. CDR3 nucleotides: TGTGCCTGGAGTGCAGGTTTGGATTCACCCCTCCACTTT. Based on the CDR3 plus reference TRBV30 and TRBJ1-6, the full variable domain is SQTIHQWPATLVQPVGSPLSLECTVEGTSNPNLYWYRQAAGRGLQLLFYSVGIGQISSEVPQNLSASRPQDRQFILSSKKLLLSDSGFYLCAWSAGLDSPLHFGNGTRLTVT.

The chain links TRBV30 to TRBJ2-2; D is undetermined. Germline CDR1 is GTSNPN and CDR2 is SVGIG (reference sequence). Trimming removed 4 bases from V and 2 bases from J, with 17 bases in between. The CDR3 is made up of 16 amino acids. The CDR3 DNA reads as TGTGCCTGGACCACCCCCGGCCGGAGCAACACCGGGGAGCTGTTTTTT. Protein: CAWTTPGRSNTGELFF. Drawing the rest from reference TRBV30 and TRBJ2-2, the complete variable domain is SQTIHQWPATLVQPVGSPLSLECTVEGTSNPNLYWYRQAAGRGLQLLFYSVGIGQISSEVPQNLSASRPQDRQFILSSKKLLLSDSGFYLCAWTTPGRSNTGELFFGEGSRLTVL.

This chain joins TRBV5-4 and TRBJ1-2; D remains unclear. V was pared by 0 bases and J by 0 bases, with 6 bases between. This CDR3 comprises 14 residues. Germline V gene lookup returns CDR1 SGHNT and CDR2 YYREEE (reference sequence). CDR3 sequence: CASSLGNSNYGYTF. In nucleotides, the CDR3 is TGTGCCAGCAGCTTGGGTAACTCTAACTATGGCTACACCTTC.

The gene calls are TRBV15 and TRBJ2-5; 8 bases map to TRBD2. The V and J ends lost 0 bases and 6 bases, in that order; junction bases with no gene match: 6. This CDR3 is 15 amino acids long. The germline V gene encodes CDR1 LNHNV and CDR2 YYDKDF (reference sequence). CDR3 sequence: CATSRDGGLGQTQYF. In DNA form, the CDR3 reads TGTGCCACCAGCAGAGATGGGGGACTAGGACAGACCCAGTACTTC.

The rearrangement links TRBV12-5 to TRBJ2-1, with a weak D call TRBD1 (6 bases). V lost 2 bases, J lost 12 bases, and 14 bases lay in between. Germline-derived CDR1 and CDR2 are LGHNT and FRNRAP. This CDR3 comprises 13 residues. DNA of the CDR3: TGTGCTAGTGGTTTGAGTTCCCCGGACAGGCAGTTCTTC. This gives the protein CASGLSSPDRQFF.